This TCR beta chain was retrieved from a study of cytomegalovirus exposure and HLA in healthy donors. Broader study findings: In a later analysis, a genetic analysis reported fewer productive-TCR N-insertions in an Asian-associated ancestry cluster than the cohort average.

With respect to this clone: Antigen specificity is unknown.

The CDR3 is made up of 14 amino acids. Germline CDR1 reads SGDLS; CDR2 reads YYNGEE. V was clipped by 2 bases and J by 7 bases, with 12 bases between them. The PCR employed 60 Vbeta primers together with 13 Jbeta primers. This table comes from immunoSEQ multiplex PCR, and its TCRdb copy is limited to in-frame clones, with some not included. The sample carries some 120,000 clones, roughly 74% recorded once. The sequenced sample consisted of PBMCs. This rearrangement joins TRBV9 to TRBJ1-4; the D gene is possibly TRBD1 (6 bases). The clonotype comes from a man aged 40-49 years in good health and CMV-seronegative. CDR3 in amino acids: CASSVRQATEKLFF. DNA for the CDR3: TGTGCCAGCAGCGTGCGACAGGCGACTGAAAAACTGTTTTTT. The full variable domain, in which reference TRBV9 and TRBJ1-4 provide the parts outside the CDR3, is DSGVTQTPKHLITATGQRVTLRCSPRSGDLSVYWYQQSLDQGLQFLIQYYNGEERAKGNILERFSAQQFPDLHSELNLSSLELGDSALYFCASSVRQATEKLFFGSGTQLSVL.